This entry features one T cell receptor beta chain sequence. What it binds is not known. The study drew at least one pre-ART and at least two post-ART PBMC samples from every donor. Before DNA extraction, roughly 0.95-10 million cryopreserved PBMC were held in the samples. This sample was included in a study of long-term antiretroviral therapy in people with HIV. They ran version v3.0 of the immunoSEQ assay at survey level. Sequencing of each sample targeted about 40,000-50,000 T-cell genomes. The method was immunoSEQ multiplex PCR; TCRdb's version includes in-frame clones alone and lacks a portion of them. This sample yields 20,000 to 30,000 clones, of which roughly 85% are seen a single time; more than 15% belongs to the top ten. Findings and caveats of the study: With ART, diversity went up but was still lower than in transplant donor controls.

This receptor was taken from a man between 45 and 60 years old with HIV. Here the sequenced sample was unsorted PBMCs, taken 1.2 years after starting antiretroviral therapy.

DNA of the CDR3: TGCGCCAGCAGCCAAGACGGGGGAACAGAGACCCAGTACTTC. This codes for CASSQDGGTETQYF. The rearrangement joins TRBV4-1 to TRBJ2-5, with D possibly matching TRBD2 (6 bases). Per germline, CDR1 MGHRA and CDR2 YSYEKL. This CDR3 has 14 amino acids. The V and J ends lost 0 bases and 4 bases respectively, with 9 bases between them.